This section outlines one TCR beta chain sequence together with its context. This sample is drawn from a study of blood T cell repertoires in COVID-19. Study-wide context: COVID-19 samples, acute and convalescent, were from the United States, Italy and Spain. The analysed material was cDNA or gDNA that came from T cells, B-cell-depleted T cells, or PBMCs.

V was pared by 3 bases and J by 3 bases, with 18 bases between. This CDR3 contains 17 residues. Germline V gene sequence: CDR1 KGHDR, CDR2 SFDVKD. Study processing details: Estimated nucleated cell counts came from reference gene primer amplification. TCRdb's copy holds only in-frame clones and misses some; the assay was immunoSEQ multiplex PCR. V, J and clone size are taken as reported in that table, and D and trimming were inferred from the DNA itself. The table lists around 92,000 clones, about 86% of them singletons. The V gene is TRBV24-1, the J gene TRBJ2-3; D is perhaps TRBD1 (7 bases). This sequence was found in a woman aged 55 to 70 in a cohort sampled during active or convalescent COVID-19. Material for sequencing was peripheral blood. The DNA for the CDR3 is TGTGCCACCAGTGATCGGCGGGACAGTAGGGGGACAGATACGCAGTATTTT. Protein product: CATSDRRDSRGTDTQYF.